This T cell receptor beta chain was captured by sequencing in a study of a mutant IDH1 vaccine in newly diagnosed glioma. Study summary: Earlier therapy was either radiotherapy, temozolomide, or both, and most got both. General study points: Roughly 92% of patients showed vaccine-induced immune responses across multiple MHC alleles. The authors found pseudoprogression apparently unrelated to changes in top peripheral T cell clonotypes.

TCRdb's copy holds only in-frame clones and misses some; the assay was immunoSEQ multiplex PCR. The table records about 28,000 clones, about 85% of them present only once. Time point given: week 5, during vaccination. Doses consisted of 300 ug of mutant IDH1 20-mer peptide each, paired with topical imiquimod. Those who donated had recent WHO grade 3 or 4 IDH1-mutant, ATRX-lost astrocytomas. V was trimmed by 0 bases and J by 0 bases, leaving 6 bases between them. CDR3 length equals 16 residues. Germline CDR1 and CDR2: LGHNA and YNFKEQ. Of note for this clone: Its antigen remains unknown.

This TCR came from a middle-aged woman with glioma. Some clones in this sample may be carry-over from other donors' samples. This chain connects TRBV4-2 to TRBJ2-6; D call uncertain. The input for sequencing was peripheral blood mononuclear cells (PBMCs), taken from a glioma patient whose treatment included an IDH1 peptide vaccine. The CDR3 sequence is CASSQDSSSGANVLTF. The CDR3 DNA reads TGTGCCAGCAGCCAAGATTCCAGCTCTGGGGCCAACGTCCTGACTTTC.